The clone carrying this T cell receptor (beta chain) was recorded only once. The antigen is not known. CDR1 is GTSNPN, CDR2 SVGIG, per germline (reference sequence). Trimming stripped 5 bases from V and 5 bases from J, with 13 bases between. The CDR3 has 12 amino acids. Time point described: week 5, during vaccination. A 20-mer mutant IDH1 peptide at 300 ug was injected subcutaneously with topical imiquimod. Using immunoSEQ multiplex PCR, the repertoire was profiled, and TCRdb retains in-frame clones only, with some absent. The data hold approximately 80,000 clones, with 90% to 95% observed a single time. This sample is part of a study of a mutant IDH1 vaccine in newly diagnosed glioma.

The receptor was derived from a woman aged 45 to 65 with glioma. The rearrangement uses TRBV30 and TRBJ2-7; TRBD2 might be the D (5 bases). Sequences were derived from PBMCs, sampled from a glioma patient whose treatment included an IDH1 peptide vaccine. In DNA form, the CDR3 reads TGTGCCTGGGGTTATAGCGTCAACGAGCAGTACTTC. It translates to CAWGYSVNEQYF.